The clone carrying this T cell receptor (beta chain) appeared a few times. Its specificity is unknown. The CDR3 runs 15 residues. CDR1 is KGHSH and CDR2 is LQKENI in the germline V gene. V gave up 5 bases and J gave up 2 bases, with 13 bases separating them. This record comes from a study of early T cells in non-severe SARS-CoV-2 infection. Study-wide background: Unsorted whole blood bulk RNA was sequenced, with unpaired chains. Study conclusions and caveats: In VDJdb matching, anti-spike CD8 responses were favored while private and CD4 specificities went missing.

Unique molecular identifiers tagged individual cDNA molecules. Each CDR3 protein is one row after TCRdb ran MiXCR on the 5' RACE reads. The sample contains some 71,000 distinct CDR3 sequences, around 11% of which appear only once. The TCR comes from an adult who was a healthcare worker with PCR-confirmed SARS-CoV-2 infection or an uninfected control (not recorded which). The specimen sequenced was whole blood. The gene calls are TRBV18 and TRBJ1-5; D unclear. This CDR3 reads CASSATKDRNQPQHF. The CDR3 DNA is TGTGCCAGCTCAGCTACTAAGGACCGCAATCAGCCCCAGCATTTT. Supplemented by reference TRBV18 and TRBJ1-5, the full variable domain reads NAGVMQNPRHLVRRRGQEARLRCSPMKGHSHVYWYRQLPEEGLKFMVYLQKENIIDESGMPKERFSAEFPKEGPSILRIQQVVRGDSAAYFCASSATKDRNQPQHFGDGTRLSIL.